This T cell receptor (beta chain) was identified during a study of T cells after yellow fever vaccination. Using its own MiXCR run on the 5' RACE reads, TCRdb lists one record per CDR3 protein. The table has hundreds of thousands of distinct CDR3 sequences, roughly 13% seen once. The CDR3 totals 16 residues. Per germline, CDR1 LGHNT and CDR2 FRNRAP. V was clipped by 2 bases and J by 17 bases, with 25 bases between them. This TCR came from a man in his thirties or forties who received the YFV17D yellow fever vaccine. The sequencing here drew on PBMCs, taken on the day of the yellow fever booster vaccination. The genes are TRBV12-5 and TRBJ2-6; tentatively, D is TRBD1 or TRBD2 (5 bases each). The CDR3 coding sequence is TGTGCTAGTGGTTTGCCGGGTGGGGCGGACTTCGGGATCTTGACTTTC. Amino acids: CASGLPGGADFGILTF.